What follows are 23 T cell receptor beta chains derived from one specimen sequenced in a study of memory CD4+ T cells and cytomegalovirus serostatus. The sort gate was single viable CD3+CD4+CD8-CD45RO+ cells for memory CD4+ T cells. This table comes from immunoSEQ multiplex PCR, and its TCRdb copy is limited to in-frame clones, with some not included. The table has around 76,000 clones, roughly 78% seen once. Sequencing input: memory CD4+ T cells from blood. These receptors were collected from an adult in good health and CMV-seropositive.

The gene calls are TRBV4-2 and TRBJ1-1; D gene uncertain. This CDR3 has 13 amino acids. The V end lost 0 bases, the J end lost 8 bases, and 10 bases lay between the germline ends. Germline V gene data show CDR1 as LGHNA and CDR2 as YNFKEQ. The CDR3 region is CASSQDPLREAFF. DNA of the CDR3: TGTGCCAGCAGCCAAGACCCCCTCCGGGAAGCTTTCTTT.

The chain is built from TRBV5-1 and TRBJ1-2; 9 bases line up with TRBD1. Germline assignment: CDR1 SGHRS and CDR2 YFSETQ. The CDR3 totals 13 residues. Trimming removed 4 bases from V and 8 bases from J; junction bases left unmatched: 6. CDR3 sequence: CASSPGQGRGYTF. The CDR3 nucleotides are TGCGCCAGCAGCCCGGGACAGGGAAGGGGCTACACCTTC.

The chain employs TRBV7-2 and TRBJ2-5; tentative D call: TRBD2 (6 bases). The CDR3 contains 15 residues. Trimming shortened V by 1 base and J by 4 bases, and 13 bases separated the two germline ends. The germline V gene encodes CDR1 SGHTA and CDR2 FQGNSA. The CDR3 reads CASSLVGRRGETQYF. The DNA of the CDR3 is TGTGCCAGCAGCTTAGTAGGCAGGCGGGGAGAGACCCAGTACTTC.

The rearrangement joins TRBV5-5 to TRBJ2-1, with a possible D match to TRBD2 (6 bases). The V end lost 2 bases, the J end lost 3 bases, and 12 bases lay between the germline ends. Germline V gives CDR1 SGHKS, CDR2 YYEKEE (reference sequence). The CDR3 has 15 residues. The CDR3 nucleotides are TGTGCCAGCAGCTTAGGCGGGATGGACTACAATGAGCAGTTCTTC. This translates into CASSLGGMDYNEQFF.

The CDR3: CASSYSGTGGHTF. In DNA form, the CDR3 reads TGTGCCAGCAGTTACTCGGGGACAGGGGGCCACACCTTC. The rearrangement joins TRBV6-6 to TRBJ1-2; TRBD1 matches 12 bases. V lost 0 bases, J lost 12 bases, and 2 bases stayed unmatched. This CDR3 comprises 13 residues. CDR1 and CDR2 from the germline V gene are MNHNY and SVGAGI (reference sequence).

DNA for the CDR3: TGCGCCAGCAGCTTGAGCGGGAGATTCAATGAGCAGTTCTTC. Amino acid sequence: CASSLSGRFNEQFF. The chain combines TRBV5-1 with TRBJ2-1, with 8 bases identical to TRBD2. Germline assignment: CDR1 SGHRS and CDR2 YFSETQ. The CDR3 covers 14 residues. The V and J ends lost 1 base and 6 bases, in that order; junction bases with no gene match: 3.

The chain is built from TRBV10-3 and TRBJ2-3, with D unclear. The germline V and J ends were trimmed by 8 bases and 0 bases, with 15 bases remaining between them. The CDR3 length is 15 residues. The germline V gene has CDR1 ENHRY and CDR2 SYGVKD. In nucleotides, the CDR3 is TGTGCCATCGGTGGCCTCGGAACTAGCACAGATACGCAGTATTTT. Amino acids: CAIGGLGTSTDTQYF.

The V gene is TRBV5-1, the J gene TRBJ2-3, with D possibly matching TRBD2 (6 bases). CDR1 and CDR2 from the germline V gene are SGHRS and YFSETQ. The CDR3 length is 16 residues. V lost 4 bases to trimming and J lost 3 bases, with 18 bases between them. The CDR3 here is CASSGPGGGETDTQYF. DNA of the CDR3: TGCGCCAGCAGCGGACCTGGCGGAGGGGAAACAGATACGCAGTATTTT.

The chain employs TRBV29-1 and TRBJ1-5; TRBD1 is a possible D gene (6 bases). Per the germline V gene, CDR1 is SQVTM and CDR2 is ANQGSEA. The germline V and J ends were trimmed by 4 bases and 4 bases, with 11 bases remaining between them. There are 13 residues in the CDR3. CDR3 loop: CSVAGQKNQPQHF. The CDR3, as DNA: TGCAGCGTTGCCGGACAGAAGAATCAGCCCCAGCATTTT.

The CDR3: CASSSFRDRGPFSGNTIYF. Here the CDR3 DNA reads TGTGCCAGCAGCTCATTTCGGGACAGGGGCCCTTTCTCTGGAAACACCATATATTTT. This chain joins TRBV9 and TRBJ1-3; 10 bases map to TRBD1. The CDR3 totals 19 residues. The germline gives CDR1 SGDLS, CDR2 YYNGEE. Trimming cost V 4 bases and J 0 bases; bases outside gene matches: 13.

The genes are TRBV11-2 and TRBJ1-3; 7 bases map to TRBD1. V lost 5 bases, J lost 5 bases, and 6 bases stayed unmatched. Per germline, CDR1 SGHAT and CDR2 FQNNGV. The CDR3 loop spans 14 amino acids. The CDR3 DNA reads as TGTGCCAGCAGCCCACAGGGGTCCCGAAACACCATATATTTT. Translated: CASSPQGSRNTIYF.

This chain uses TRBV19 with TRBJ2-1, with 12 nucleotides matching TRBD2. V lost 4 bases to trimming and J lost 0 bases; unmatched junction nucleotides: 4. The CDR3 spans 17 residues. CDR1 and CDR2 (germline): LNHDA, SQIVND (reference sequence). The CDR3, as DNA: TGTGCCAGTAGTACTTCGACTAGCGGGAGCTCCTACAATGAGCAGTTCTTC. As protein: CASSTSTSGSSYNEQFF.

The chain combines TRBV29-1 with TRBJ1-1, with D tentatively TRBD1 (5 bases). Germline assignment: CDR1 SQVTM and CDR2 ANQGSEA. V was shortened by 0 bases and J by 4 bases, with 24 bases between the two germline ends. This CDR3 contains 18 residues. Written as DNA, the CDR3 is TGCAGCGTTGAAGATCGGTGGCTTGCGACGGGGCTGGCCACTGAAGCTTTCTTT. It encodes CSVEDRWLATGLATEAFF. The full variable domain, its missing parts supplied by reference TRBV29-1 and TRBJ1-1, is SAVISQKPSRDICQRGTSLTIQCQVDSQVTMMFWYRQQPGQSLTLIATANQGSEATYESGFVIDKFPISRPNLTFSTLTVSNMSPEDSSIYLCSVEDRWLATGLATEAFFGQGTRLTVV.

The chain employs TRBV6-6 and TRBJ1-2; 7 bases are shared with TRBD1. J gave up 6 bases and V 2 bases, and 9 bases lay outside the gene matches. The CDR3 runs 15 residues. From germline, CDR1 is MNHNY and CDR2 SVGAGI (reference sequence). As DNA, the CDR3 is TGTGCCAGCAGTTACCCGGACCGACAGGGAGATGGCTACACCTTC. Translation gives CASSYPDRQGDGYTF.

This CDR3 is CASSFTGGAVTEAFF. The CDR3 DNA follows: TGTGCCAGCAGCTTCACAGGGGGCGCGGTCACTGAAGCTTTCTTT. The chain joins TRBV11-2 to TRBJ1-1, with 9 nucleotides matching TRBD1. CDR1 and CDR2 from the germline V gene are SGHAT and FQNNGV. The trim removed 3 bases at V and 4 bases at J, leaving 6 bases unmatched. There are 15 residues in the CDR3.

The V and J genes are TRBV5-5 and TRBJ1-2; 7 nucleotides align to TRBD1. The CDR3 has 15 residues. Germline V CDR1 and CDR2: SGHKS, YYEKEE (reference sequence). V gave up 1 base and J gave up 5 bases; unmatched junction bases: 8. The CDR3 is CASSLFGTDNYGYTF. The CDR3 coding sequence is TGTGCCAGCAGCTTGTTTGGGACAGATAATTATGGCTACACCTTC.

The rearrangement links TRBV28 to TRBJ2-7; no reliable D call. The ends were cut back, 4 bases at V and 0 bases at J, with 16 bases in the middle. The germline V gene has CDR1 MDHEN and CDR2 SYDVKM. CDR3 length equals 16 residues. The CDR3 reads CASSSIEVSSSYEQYF. Written as DNA, the CDR3 is TGTGCCAGCAGTTCCATCGAGGTATCGAGCTCCTACGAGCAGTACTTC.

This clone has only one observation. The rearrangement uses TRBV5-1 and TRBJ1-2, with D possibly being TRBD1 (5 bases). Trimming removed 0 bases from V and 3 bases from J, with 9 bases in between. This CDR3 has 14 amino acids. The germline gives CDR1 SGHRS, CDR2 YFSETQ. In nucleotides, the CDR3 is TGCGCCAGCAGCTTGGCGACAGACGACTATGGCTACACCTTC. Translation gives CASSLATDDYGYTF.

V usage is TRBV25-1 and J usage is TRBJ2-5; 7 positions agree with TRBD2. Germline-derived CDR1 and CDR2 are MGHDK and SYGVNS. The J segment lost 4 bases and the V segment lost 5 bases, leaving 7 bases of the junction unmatched. There are 14 residues in the CDR3. CDR3 in amino acids: CASSYEGTIETQYF. The CDR3, as DNA: TGTGCCAGCAGTTACGAGGGGACTATAGAGACCCAGTACTTC.

This clone has just one count. The chain combines TRBV7-2 with TRBJ1-2, with no clear D. Germline V lookup: CDR1 SGHTA, CDR2 FQGNSA. The CDR3 loop spans 14 amino acids. Deletions cut 1 base from V and 4 bases from J, with 10 bases between. In DNA, the CDR3 is TGTGCCAGCAGCTTAGGGTTACAGCTCTATGGCTACACCTTC. Its protein is CASSLGLQLYGYTF.

The chain joins TRBV19 to TRBJ2-1; the match to TRBD1 covers 10 bases. This CDR3 has 17 residues. V lost 7 bases, J lost 3 bases, and 12 bases stayed unmatched. The germline V gene has CDR1 LNHDA and CDR2 SQIVND (reference sequence). The CDR3, as DNA: TGTGCCAGTACCCTCTCGGGGACAGGGGCCTACTACAATGAGCAGTTCTTC. This translates into CASTLSGTGAYYNEQFF.

The chain is built from TRBV29-1 and TRBJ2-3; D unresolved. The germline V gene has CDR1 SQVTM and CDR2 ANQGSEA. Trimming cost V 8 bases and J 0 bases, with 12 bases left between them. The CDR3 sequence is 13 residues long. CDR3 DNA sequence: TGCAGCACGTCCAGCGCTAGCACAGATACGCAGTATTTT. This gives the protein CSTSSASTDTQYF.

The genes are TRBV19 and TRBJ1-4; 8 nucleotides agree with TRBD1. V was pared by 6 bases and J by 5 bases, with 8 bases of the junction left unmatched. There are 15 residues in the CDR3. The V gene's germline CDR1 is LNHDA and CDR2 SQIVND (reference sequence). In DNA, the CDR3 is TGTGCCAGTAGCCCTGGCCGGGACAGGAATGAAAAACTGTTTTTT. It translates to CASSPGRDRNEKLFF.